The 20 T cell receptor beta chains presented below share a single source sample, sequenced in a study of T cells in Graves' hyperthyroidism and ophthalmopathy. RNA transcripts were the template for amplifying TCR beta CDR3 regions. The TCR CDR3 first-round RT-PCR relied on the HTBI primer set. MiXCR, applied by TCRdb to the multiplex PCR reads, yields one record per CDR3 protein. The table has 300,000 to 400,000 distinct CDR3 sequences, approximately 14% seen once. Sequencing used blood. Receptors were obtained from a woman aged 30 to 39 with Graves' hyperthyroidism.

This clonotype was observed many times. The genes are TRBV2 and TRBJ2-7; tentative D call: TRBD2 (6 bases). Germline loops: CDR1 SNHLY, CDR2 FYNNEI. The CDR3 totals 14 residues. The V end lost 3 bases, the J end lost 2 bases, and 11 bases lay between the germline ends. The CDR3 protein is CASSEDYATYEQYF. The CDR3 coding sequence is TGTGCCAGCAGTGAGGACTACGCAACCTACGAGCAGTACTTC.

This clonotype occurred many times. This rearrangement joins TRBV29-1 to TRBJ2-3; 7 bases fit TRBD1. V was clipped by 1 base and J by 1 base; unmatched bases: 5. CDR3 length: 15 residues. From germline, CDR1 is SQVTM and CDR2 ANQGSEA. CDR3 nucleotides: TGCAGCGTTGAAGCGACAGGGATCGGCACAGATACGCAGTATTTT. This codes for CSVEATGIGTDTQYF.

V and J are TRBV4-3 and TRBJ2-1, with D unclear. CDR1 is LGHNA, CDR2 YSLEER, per germline. V lost 0 bases and J 9 bases, leaving 6 bases between the germline ends. The CDR3 has 12 residues. In DNA, the CDR3 is TGCGCCAGCAGCCAAGATCCGGGTGAGCAGTTCTTC. It codes for CASSQDPGEQFF.

This clonotype was detected ten times or more. The J gene is TRBJ2-1, the V gene TRBV7-2; 8 nucleotides match TRBD2. The V segment lost 5 bases and the J segment 0 bases; nucleotides outside the gene matches: 9. Germline V gene data show CDR1 as SGHTA and CDR2 as FQGNSA. The CDR3 spans 17 residues. This chain's CDR3 is CASSPRAGGLSYNEQFF. In DNA, the CDR3 is TGTGCCAGCAGCCCCCGTGCGGGAGGTCTCTCCTACAATGAGCAGTTCTTC.

This clonotype showed up many times. The chain recombines TRBV19 with TRBJ1-1, with D hard to call. V shed 1 base and J shed 4 bases, with 10 bases lying between them. Per the germline V gene, CDR1 is LNHDA and CDR2 is SQIVND (reference sequence). The CDR3 contains 14 residues. In nucleotides, the CDR3 is TGTGCCAGTAGTATAGGTGATCGGGGCACTGAAGCTTTCTTT. Translating it yields CASSIGDRGTEAFF.

The CDR3 bases are TGCGCCAGCAGCCCTTCAGCTGTGGTTTCCTACAATGAGCAGTTCTTC. Protein sequence: CASSPSAVVSYNEQFF. V usage is TRBV4-3 and J usage is TRBJ2-1; no clear D. With 4 bases removed from V and 1 base from J, the gap between germline ends came to 14 bases. CDR1 is LGHNA, CDR2 YSLEER, per germline. CDR3 length equals 16 residues.

This clonotype has a count of ten or more. This rearrangement joins TRBV10-2 to TRBJ2-5; D unresolved. Trimming removed 7 bases from V and 2 bases from J, with 11 bases in between. CDR1 WSHSY and CDR2 SAAADI come from the germline V gene. This CDR3 has 13 residues. CDR3 in DNA: TGCGCCAGCAAGGGTGTCCTTCAAGAGACCCAGTACTTC. This gives the protein CASKGVLQETQYF.

There are many counts of this clonotype. The genes are TRBV10-3 and TRBJ1-1; 8 bases line up with TRBD1. Trimming removed 3 bases from V and 2 bases from J; junction bases left unmatched: 8. This CDR3 comprises 16 residues. Germline CDR1 is ENHRY and CDR2 is SYGVKD. CDR3 sequence: CAISDRRGQENTEAFF. For the CDR3, the DNA is TGTGCCATCAGTGATAGGAGGGGACAGGAAAACACTGAAGCTTTCTTT.

This clonotype was found many times. The chain couples TRBV2 to TRBJ2-2; D may be TRBD1 (7 bases). V was pared by 8 bases and J by 4 bases, with 11 bases between. The germline CDR1 and CDR2 sequences are SNHLY and FYNNEI. The length of the CDR3 is 13 residues. CDR3 sequence: CASGGTVTGELFF. The CDR3 DNA follows: TGTGCCAGCGGAGGGACAGTCACCGGGGAGCTGTTTTTT.

The chain joins TRBV6-5 to TRBJ1-4; D possibly corresponds to TRBD1 (6 bases). The germline V gene has CDR1 MNHEY and CDR2 SVGAGI. The CDR3 has 16 residues. The V end was cut by 0 bases, the J end by 7 bases, with 15 bases between. The CDR3 spells CASSYSSPPRGEKLFF. In DNA, the CDR3 is TGTGCCAGCAGTTACTCATCCCCCCCCAGGGGTGAAAAACTGTTTTTT.

The V and J genes are TRBV20-1 and TRBJ1-2; D perhaps matches TRBD1 (6 bases). This CDR3 has 16 residues. The V and J ends lost 1 base and 5 bases respectively, with 20 bases between them. CDR1 is DFQATT and CDR2 is SNEGSKA in the germline V gene (reference sequence). CDR3 amino acids: CSARGAGGQGPYGYTF. The CDR3 DNA sequence: TGCAGTGCTAGAGGGGCCGGGGGGCAAGGACCTTATGGCTACACCTTC.

This clonotype was recorded many times. This chain connects TRBV28 to TRBJ2-1; D may be TRBD1 (5 bases). Trimming stripped 4 bases from V and 2 bases from J, with 12 bases between. Germline CDR1 MDHEN, CDR2 SYDVKM. The CDR3 contains 15 residues. The CDR3 here is CASSSQGTPYNEQFF. CDR3 nucleotide sequence: TGTGCCAGCAGTTCCCAGGGAACCCCCTACAATGAGCAGTTCTTC.

This clonotype has just a few counts. J is TRBJ2-7 and V is TRBV7-9; tentative D call: TRBD1 (6 bases). Germline loops: CDR1 SEHNR, CDR2 FQNEAQ (reference sequence). Trimming took off 4 bases at V and 7 bases at J, with 14 bases between the two ends. The CDR3 spans 13 residues. The CDR3 sequence: CASSYGQHSEQYF. The DNA for the CDR3 is TGTGCCAGCAGCTACGGACAGCACTCTGAGCAGTACTTC.

This clonotype was counted many times. The chain joins TRBV6-1 to TRBJ1-2; possible D gene TRBD1, 6 bases. This CDR3 has 14 amino acids. CDR1 and CDR2 (germline): MNHNS, SASEGT. V dropped 6 bases and J dropped 3 bases, with 14 bases sitting between them. In DNA, the CDR3 is TGTGCCAGCAGCCGGACAGTAGGTGACTATGGCTACACCTTC. It is translated as CASSRTVGDYGYTF.

The sample holds many counts of this clonotype. This chain uses TRBV11-2 with TRBJ1-2, with D possibly matching TRBD1 (6 bases). Trimming cost V 3 bases and J 8 bases, with 19 bases left between them. The CDR3 contains 15 residues. Germline V CDR1 and CDR2: SGHAT, FQNNGV. CDR3 loop: CASSLGYGGGQGYTF. The CDR3 bases are TGTGCCAGCAGCTTGGGTTATGGGGGCGGTCAAGGCTACACCTTC.

This clonotype was detected many times. J is TRBJ2-1 and V is TRBV28; 9 bases agree with TRBD1. This CDR3 is 15 amino acids long. Germline lookup yields CDR1 MDHEN and CDR2 SYDVKM. The V segment lost 8 bases and the J segment 11 bases; nucleotides outside the gene matches: 16. The CDR3 loop is CASSPTGTGTKKQFF. DNA of the CDR3: TGTGCCAGCTCTCCCACCGGGACAGGGACAAAAAAGCAGTTCTTC. The variable domain in full, with the rest retrieved from reference TRBV28 and TRBJ2-1, is DVKVTQSSRYLVKRTGEKVFLECVQDMDHENMFWYRQDPGLGLRLIYFSYDVKMKEKGDIPEGYSVSREKKERFSLILESASTNQTSMYLCASSPTGTGTKKQFFGPGTRLTVL.

This clonotype appeared many times. The chain has TRBV28 and TRBJ1-1; the match to TRBD1 covers 9 bases. The germline CDR1 and CDR2 sequences are MDHEN and SYDVKM. CDR3 length: 16 amino acids. Germline trimming cut 3 bases from V and 11 bases from J; bases unmatched to any gene: 16. DNA of the CDR3: TGTGCCAGCAGTTTCGGACAGGGGCGCGCTGGGGCTCGGGCTTTCTTT. Encoded protein: CASSFGQGRAGARAFF.

V and J are TRBV10-3 and TRBJ2-1, with 9 bases identical to TRBD2. CDR3 length equals 18 residues. V gave up 8 bases and J gave up 6 bases; unmatched junction bases: 20. Germline V gives CDR1 ENHRY, CDR2 SYGVKD. The CDR3 sequence is CAIYTLLGSGRLLNEQFF. The DNA for the CDR3 is TGTGCCATCTATACGCTACTTGGGAGCGGGAGGTTGCTCAATGAGCAGTTCTTC.

V and J are TRBV6-4 and TRBJ1-1; maybe TRBD1 (6 bases). With 4 bases removed from V and 3 bases from J, the gap between germline ends came to 12 bases. CDR3 length: 14 residues. Per the germline V gene, CDR1 is MRHNA and CDR2 is SNTAGT. Here the CDR3 reads CASSATGSDTEAFF. The CDR3 DNA is TGTGCCAGCAGTGCTACAGGGTCGGACACTGAAGCTTTCTTT.

Of note for this clonotype: A much larger clone sits a single nucleotide away, making a read error possible. The chain combines TRBV20-1 with TRBJ1-1, with 9 positions matching TRBD1. The length of the CDR3 is 13 residues. The germline V gene encodes CDR1 DFQATT and CDR2 SNEGSKA (reference sequence). After removal of 8 bases from V and 7 bases from J, the junction contained 11 bases not matched to a gene. CDR3 sequence reads: CSSSGQGKFEAFF. The CDR3 bases are TGCAGTTCCTCGGGACAGGGAAAATTTGAAGCTTTCTTT.